A single T cell receptor beta chain is shown here with its context. Antigen unknown. These data originate in a study of a mutant IDH1 vaccine in newly diagnosed glioma. About the research overall: Once 4-6 weeks had passed after radiotherapy alone, vaccination started, or it started with temozolomide cycles. Treatment recipients were around 62% male and about 40% female, and their mean age was approximately 43 years. Patients previously underwent radiotherapy, temozolomide, or both, and most underwent both.

Time point here: week 5, during vaccination. Vaccination used 300 ug of mutant IDH1 20-mer peptide per dose, with topical imiquimod. Each tumor in the donors was a new WHO grade 3 or 4 astrocytoma, IDH1-mutant and ATRX-lost. Sequenced by immunoSEQ multiplex PCR; TCRdb stores in-frame clones only, minus some. The table has 50,000 or so clones, about 81% seen once. V lost 2 bases, J lost 5 bases, and 7 bases stayed unmatched. From germline, CDR1 is SGDLS and CDR2 YYNGEE. The length of the CDR3 is 15 residues. This chain links TRBV9 with TRBJ2-1, with 7 bases lining up with TRBD2. The sample in question was PBMCs, obtained from a glioma patient whose treatment included an IDH1 peptide vaccine. This receptor was taken from a woman aged 45-65 years with glioma. In DNA, the CDR3 is TGTGCCAGCAGCGTGACAGCGGGACTACACAATGAGCAGTTCTTC. Translated, it gives CASSVTAGLHNEQFF.